What follows are 9 T cell receptor beta chains derived from one specimen sequenced in a study of T cell responses to AZD1222 COVID-19 vaccine. The repertoire was sequenced with immunoSEQ multiplex PCR; TCRdb's copy has only in-frame clones and lacks some. The sample lists about 73,000 clones, roughly nine tenths seen once, with 9.3% in the top ten. The source material was peripheral blood, sampled 28 days after the second AZD1222 dose. The receptors here all came from an adult who received the AZD1222 COVID-19 vaccine.

The chain is built from TRBV29-1 and TRBJ2-1; a possible D gene is TRBD1 (5 bases). CDR1 is SQVTM and CDR2 is ANQGSEA in the germline V gene. V shed 4 bases and J shed 4 bases, with 17 bases lying between them. The CDR3 runs 15 residues. The CDR3 loop is CSVAPRAGFYNEQFF. CDR3 sequence (DNA): TGCAGCGTTGCGCCAAGGGCAGGGTTTTACAATGAGCAGTTCTTC.

The V call is TRBV5-6, the J call TRBJ2-7, with 7 bases that match TRBD1. The CDR3 totals 14 residues. Trimming cost V 1 base and J 0 bases; bases outside gene matches: 1. CDR1 is SGHDT, CDR2 YYEEEE, per germline. The CDR3 here is CASSLTGVSYEQYV. For the CDR3, the DNA is TGTGCCAGCAGCTTGACAGGGGTCTCCTACGAGCAGTACGTC.

The chain employs TRBV15 and TRBJ1-2, with D perhaps matching TRBD1 (5 bases). Germline CDR1 reads LNHNV; CDR2 reads YYDKDF (reference sequence). Deletions cut 0 bases from V and 4 bases from J, with 6 bases between. The CDR3 length is 13 residues. CDR3 DNA: TGTGCCACCAGCAGAGATCAGGGCTATGGCTACACCTTC. Amino acid sequence: CATSRDQGYGYTF.

The V call is TRBV5-4, the J call TRBJ1-2; 9 bases are a match to TRBD1. CDR3 length: 13 amino acids. Germline CDR1 reads SGHNT; CDR2 reads YYREEE (reference sequence). Germline trimming cut 2 bases from V and 8 bases from J; bases unmatched to any gene: 4. The CDR3 DNA reads TGTGCCAGCAGCTTTTGGACAGGGGAAGGCTACACCTTC. Its protein product is CASSFWTGEGYTF.

The chain carries TRBV19 and TRBJ1-1; 7 nucleotides match TRBD1. This CDR3 is built from 13 residues. V was pared by 6 bases and J by 5 bases, with 6 bases of the junction left unmatched. Germline V gives CDR1 LNHDA, CDR2 SQIVND (reference sequence). CDR3 residues: CASSRGGRTEAFF. The CDR3 DNA is TGTGCCAGTAGCAGAGGGGGCAGGACTGAAGCTTTCTTT.

This chain connects TRBV5-1 to TRBJ2-7, with a tentative D call TRBD2 (5 bases). Trimming stripped 2 bases from V and 5 bases from J, with 11 bases between. CDR1 and CDR2 from the germline V gene are SGHRS and YFSETQ. This CDR3 has 13 amino acids. The CDR3 sequence: CASSLRGPHEQYF. The CDR3 nucleotides read TGCGCCAGCAGCTTAAGAGGGCCACACGAGCAGTACTTC.

The V gene is TRBV19, the J gene TRBJ1-5, with TRBD1 identical over 9 bases. Germline values: CDR1 LNHDA, CDR2 SQIVND (reference sequence). Trimming took 6 bases from V and 4 from J; bases not matched to a gene: 4. The CDR3 runs to 14 residues. The CDR3 region is CASSGGTGNQPQHF. The CDR3 DNA is TGTGCCAGTAGCGGCGGGACAGGGAATCAGCCCCAGCATTTT.

The CDR3 sequence is CASSSSSYNEQFF. In nucleotides, the CDR3 is TGTGCCAGCAGTTCCAGCTCCTACAATGAGCAGTTCTTC. This chain connects TRBV6-5 to TRBJ2-1; D is unresolved. In germline, CDR1 is MNHEY, CDR2 SVGAGI. The length of the CDR3 is 13 residues. V was trimmed by 4 bases and J by 0 bases, leaving 4 bases between them.

This chain joins TRBV4-2 and TRBJ1-4; perhaps TRBD1 as D (5 bases). Germline V gives CDR1 LGHNA, CDR2 YNFKEQ. Trimming stripped 4 bases from V and 0 bases from J, with 12 bases between. The CDR3 has 16 residues. The CDR3 region has the DNA TGTGCCAGCAGCCTCGGGGACGGATCAACTAATGAAAAACTGTTTTTT. It translates to CASSLGDGSTNEKLFF.